This TCR beta chain was found in a study of T-cell memory formation after mild COVID-19. Study background: There were largely donor-specific TCR clusters.

The table lists this clonotype with a few counts. Its antigen is undetermined. Broader study findings: Some responding clones appeared in pre-infection memory, suggesting cross-reactive memory joined. Clones that got smaller from day 15 to 85 had even CD4/CD8, while clones growing later tipped toward CD4+. CD4+ contracting clones lay mainly in CM and EM, CD8+ ones in EMRA.

Each CDR3 protein is one row after TCRdb ran MiXCR on the 5' RACE reads. This sample yields over 450,000 distinct CDR3 sequences, of which approximately 20% are seen a single time; under 15% belongs to the top ten. V trimming: 0 bases; J trimming: 2 bases; junction bases outside the gene matches: 4. The CDR3 totals 16 residues. Germline V gene sequence: CDR1 MNHEY, CDR2 SVGAGI. This sequence originates from an adult woman who had mild COVID-19 (a few samples of this study predate the infection). Cell type and time point are not known. The chain recombines TRBV6-5 with TRBJ2-5; 9 bases are shared with TRBD2. Sequencing was performed on PBMCs or a T cell subset sorted from them (not recorded which). DNA for the CDR3: TGTGCCAGCAGTTACTCGACTAGCGGTGCACAAGAGACCCAGTACTTC. This gives the protein CASSYSTSGAQETQYF.